A selection of T cell receptor beta chains follows, all from one sample in a study of radiotherapy plus CTLA-4 blockade in lung cancer. Sequencing was performed with immunoSEQ multiplex PCR; in TCRdb, only in-frame clones are kept and a portion is missing. The data show about 88,000 clones, more than 70% seen once. Specimen: peripheral blood, collected from a patient treated with radiotherapy plus ipilimumab. Every receptor here comes from a human donor with non-small cell lung cancer that progressed on radiotherapy plus ipilimumab. Both conserved end residues are part of each CDR3. Each record gives: V gene, J gene, D gene, clone size, CDR3 protein, CDR3 DNA. A D gene is named only where the DNA matches it firmly. A row's size may be missing; if present it is once, few, many or a size class.

TRBV7-6	TRBJ2-6	TRBD2	.	CASSPELAGVSGANVLTF	TGTGCCAGCAGCCCCGAACTAGCGGGAGTCTCTGGGGCCAACGTCCTGACTTTC
TRBV6-7	TRBJ2-7	.	.	CASSYDSTPYEQYF	TGTGCCAGCAGTTACGACTCAACCCCCTACGAGCAGTACTTC
TRBV18	TRBJ2-7	TRBD2	few	CASSPQGTSGSYEQYF	TGTGCCAGCTCACCACAAGGGACTAGCGGATCCTACGAGCAGTACTTC
TRBV7-9	TRBJ1-2	.	.	CASSPSPPTWNYGYTF	TGTGCCAGCAGCCCCTCTCCCCCAACCTGGAACTATGGCTACACCTTC
TRBV30	TRBJ1-1	.	.	CAWRKAGVRYTEAFF	TGTGCCTGGAGGAAGGCCGGGGTCAGGTACACTGAAGCTTTCTTT
TRBV30	TRBJ1-3	.	.	CAWNRGTGAGNTIYF	TGTGCCTGGAACCGGGGGACGGGGGCTGGAAACACCATATATTTT
TRBV5-1	TRBJ2-5	.	.	CASSLVVGPQETQYF	TGCGCCAGCAGCTTGGTGGTGGGGCCGCAAGAGACCCAGTACTTC
TRBV4-1	TRBJ1-5	.	.	CASSQSYRDLSNQPQHF	TGCGCCAGCAGCCAGAGTTACAGGGATCTCAGCAATCAGCCCCAGCATTTT
TRBV6-5	TRBJ1-1	.	few	CASSYGGLMNTEAFF	TGTGCCAGCAGTTACGGGGGCCTCATGAACACTGAAGCTTTCTTT
TRBV28	TRBJ2-7	.	few	CASGGGLSYEQYF	TGTGCCAGCGGGGGTGGATTATCCTACGAGCAGTACTTC
TRBV2	TRBJ2-4	.	.	CASREDLAKNIQYF	TGTGCCAGCAGGGAGGACCTAGCCAAAAACATTCAGTACTTC
TRBV5-6	TRBJ1-1	.	.	CASSLRGDGTEAFF	TGTGCCAGCAGCTTGCGGGGGGATGGCACTGAAGCTTTCTTT
TRBV11-2	TRBJ2-2	.	.	CASSLGRGSSNTGELFF	TGTGCCAGCAGCTTAGGACGGGGGAGTTCGAACACCGGGGAGCTGTTTTTT
TRBV9	TRBJ2-5	TRBD2	once	CASSVSGREETQYF	TGTGCCAGCAGCGTTAGCGGGAGGGAAGAGACCCAGTACTTC
TRBV7-9	TRBJ2-6	.	few	CASSSPTNVLTF	TGTGCCAGCAGCTCTCCGACGAACGTCCTGACTTTC
TRBV29-1	TRBJ2-7	TRBD1	once	CSVIVGTGIYEQYF	TGCAGCGTAATTGTAGGGACAGGGATCTACGAGCAGTACTTC
TRBV27	TRBJ2-7	.	.	CASSFNRVTHEQYF	TGTGCCAGCAGTTTCAACAGGGTAACCCACGAGCAGTACTTC
TRBV7-8	TRBJ2-1	TRBD2	.	CASSRNSGSNNEQFF	TGTGCCAGCAGCAGGAATAGCGGGTCTAACAATGAGCAGTTCTTC
TRBV12-5	TRBJ1-2	.	.	CASGPPQGPTFLYGYTF	TGTGCTAGTGGTCCCCCGCAGGGACCAACTTTCCTCTATGGCTACACCTTC
TRBV5-1	TRBJ2-1	TRBD2	.	CASSQSGEVTEQFF	TGCGCCAGCAGCCAAAGCGGGGAGGTCACCGAGCAGTTCTTC
TRBV7-2	TRBJ2-1	TRBD2	.	CASRQTSGVRDEQFF	TGTGCCAGCAGACAGACTAGCGGGGTTAGGGATGAGCAGTTCTTC
TRBV29-1	TRBJ2-6	.	.	CSARESGANVLTF	TGCAGCGCCCGGGAGTCTGGGGCCAACGTCCTGACTTTC
TRBV4-3	TRBJ2-2	.	.	CASSQIGSVNTGELFF	TGCGCCAGCAGCCAAATAGGGTCCGTGAACACCGGGGAGCTGTTTTTT
TRBV6-5	TRBJ2-2	TRBD1	few	CASSYGQGNTGELFF	TGTGCCAGCAGTTATGGACAGGGGAACACCGGGGAGCTGTTTTTT
TRBV5-1	TRBJ1-1	TRBD1	.	CASSLEVLGQGFTEAFF	TGCGCCAGCAGCTTGGAGGTTCTTGGACAGGGGTTCACTGAAGCTTTCTTT
TRBV7-6	TRBJ2-5	TRBD2	.	CASSLGRLAGGGETQYF	TGTGCCAGCAGCTTGGGTAGACTAGCGGGAGGCGGTGAGACCCAGTACTTC
TRBV7-7	TRBJ2-2	TRBD2	once	CASSRAGLAYNTGELFF	TGTGCTAGCAGTAGAGCCGGACTAGCGTATAACACCGGGGAGCTGTTTTTT
TRBV2	TRBJ2-5	.	.	CASSGSEGKTQYF	TGTGCCAGCAGTGGAAGTGAGGGAAAGACCCAGTACTTC
TRBV5-4	TRBJ2-3	TRBD2	.	CASSLGDYSTDTQYF	TGTGCCAGCAGCTTGGGGGACTACAGCACAGATACGCAGTATTTT
TRBV11-2	TRBJ1-2	TRBD1	.	CASSPRDRGSYGYTF	TGTGCCAGCAGCCCCCGGGACAGGGGCTCCTATGGCTACACCTTC
TRBV28	TRBJ1-1	.	once	CASSQQDTEAFF	TGTGCCAGCAGTCAACAGGACACTGAAGCTTTCTTT
TRBV10-3	TRBJ2-7	TRBD2	.	CAISSSGGVYEQYF	TGTGCCATCAGTAGTAGCGGGGGGGTGTACGAGCAGTACTTC
TRBV5-6	TRBJ2-1	TRBD1	.	CASSPTGSNEQFF	TGTGCCAGCAGCCCGACAGGGAGCAATGAGCAGTTCTTC
TRBV5-1	TRBJ2-5	.	.	CASSSPWGHQETQYF	TGCGCCAGCAGCTCACCGTGGGGGCATCAAGAGACCCAGTACTTC
TRBV2	TRBJ2-1	TRBD1	.	CASSEAGTGDSDEQFF	TGTGCCAGCAGTGAAGCCGGGACAGGGGACAGCGATGAGCAGTTCTTC
TRBV9	TRBJ2-2	.	.	CASSVGNTGELFF	TGTGCCAGCAGCGTAGGGAACACCGGGGAGCTGTTTTTT
TRBV9	TRBJ1-5	.	.	CASSVDPLDGGAFQPQHF	TGTGCCAGCAGCGTAGACCCCCTTGATGGGGGAGCCTTTCAGCCCCAGCATTTT
TRBV6-1	TRBJ1-5	TRBD1	.	CASSVDREQPQHF	TGTGCCAGCAGCGTGGACAGGGAACAGCCCCAGCATTTT